This is a list of T cell receptor beta chains from one sample in a study of Ad26.COV2.S vaccination and SARS-CoV-2 variants. Libraries were prepared by immunoSEQ multiplex PCR; TCRdb keeps only in-frame clonotypes and omits some of them. This sample has around 450,000 clones, with over 75% found just once. Sequencing used peripheral blood, obtained in a trial of Ad26.COV2.S vaccine versus placebo. Receptors originate from a person aged 18-65 years who received the Ad26.COV2.S COVID-19 vaccine or a placebo. The CDR3 runs from the conserved cysteine through the conserved F or W. Each record gives: D gene, J gene, V gene, clone size, CDR3 protein, CDR3 DNA. D genes are given only for firm matches. Size is omitted from some rows. Given values are once, few, many or a class for expanded clones.

D: .; J: TRBJ2-7; V: TRBV11-3; size: .; CDR3: CASSPGLANEQYF; DNA: TGTGCCAGCAGCCCGGGGCTAGCAAACGAGCAGTACTTC
D: .; J: TRBJ2-5; V: TRBV9; size: few; CDR3: CASSARYGQETQYF; DNA: TGTGCCAGCAGCGCCAGGTATGGCCAAGAGACCCAGTACTTC
D: TRBD2; J: TRBJ2-5; V: TRBV5-4; size: .; CDR3: CASSLPDDGLAGPQETQYF; DNA: TGTGCCAGCAGCTTGCCGGACGACGGACTAGCGGGTCCCCAAGAGACCCAGTACTTC
D: .; J: TRBJ2-2; V: TRBV7-6; size: .; CDR3: CASSISPRGVQTGELFF; DNA: TGTGCCAGCAGCATCTCACCAAGAGGAGTTCAGACCGGGGAGCTGTTTTTT
D: TRBD1; J: TRBJ2-1; V: TRBV7-9; size: .; CDR3: CASSLAVLSTGKGKDEQFF; DNA: TGTGCCAGCAGCTTAGCGGTGTTGTCGACAGGGAAGGGGAAGGATGAGCAGTTCTTC
D: TRBD1; J: TRBJ1-3; V: TRBV5-1; size: .; CDR3: CASSPGTVRNTIYF; DNA: TGCGCCAGCAGCCCGGGGACAGTAAGAAACACCATATATTTT
D: .; J: TRBJ1-3; V: TRBV4-3; size: few; CDR3: CASSQEHRASGNTIYF; DNA: TGCGCCAGCAGCCAAGAACACAGAGCCTCTGGAAACACCATATATTTT
D: .; J: TRBJ1-3; V: TRBV7-2; size: .; CDR3: CASSVVFFDNTIYF; DNA: TGTGCCAGCAGCGTGGTCTTTTTCGATAACACCATATATTTT
D: TRBD2; J: TRBJ2-1; V: TRBV7-3; size: .; CDR3: CASSPSGIPYNEQFF; DNA: TGTGCCAGCAGTCCTAGCGGGATCCCCTACAATGAGCAGTTCTTC
D: .; J: TRBJ1-5; V: TRBV6-2/TRBV6-3; size: .; CDR3: CASSYSSPGDQPQHF; DNA: TGTGCCAGCAGTTACTCGTCCCCGGGGGATCAGCCCCAGCATTTT
D: TRBD1; J: TRBJ2-3; V: TRBV27; size: .; CDR3: CASSWDGTEDVDTQYF; DNA: TGTGCCAGCAGTTGGGACGGGACAGAGGACGTAGATACGCAGTATTTT
D: TRBD2; J: TRBJ2-7; V: TRBV10-2; size: .; CDR3: CASSESSSGRSYEQYF; DNA: TGCGCCAGCAGTGAGTCGAGTAGCGGGAGGTCTTACGAGCAGTACTTC
D: TRBD2; J: TRBJ2-1; V: TRBV11-2; size: .; CDR3: CASSLLASGSSYNEQFF; DNA: TGTGCCAGCAGCTTACTGGCTAGCGGGAGCTCCTACAATGAGCAGTTCTTC
D: .; J: TRBJ1-5; V: TRBV7-2; size: .; CDR3: CASSLDYSNQPQHF; DNA: TGTGCCAGCAGCTTAGATTATAGCAATCAGCCCCAGCATTTT
D: .; J: TRBJ2-7; V: TRBV5-4; size: once; CDR3: CASSQTSIGYEQYF; DNA: TGTGCCAGCAGCCAGACTAGTATTGGCTACGAGCAGTACTTC
D: TRBD2; J: TRBJ2-2; V: TRBV28; size: .; CDR3: CASSLRGRAAGELFF; DNA: TGTGCCAGCAGTTTGCGCGGGAGGGCTGCCGGGGAGCTGTTTTTT
D: .; J: TRBJ2-3; V: TRBV21-1; size: .; CDR3: CASSKVGAGTSGKRVSNTQYF; DNA: .
D: TRBD1; J: TRBJ2-7; V: TRBV10-3; size: .; CDR3: CAISDGLTGYEQYF; DNA: TGTGCCATCAGTGACGGATTGACAGGGTACGAGCAGTACTTC
D: .; J: TRBJ1-1; V: TRBV5-4; size: few; CDR3: CASSRGAAEAFF; DNA: TGTGCCAGCAGCCGAGGGGCGGCTGAAGCTTTCTTT
D: .; J: TRBJ2-1; V: TRBV6-6; size: .; CDR3: CASSYSRDYLYNEQFF; DNA: TGTGCCAGCAGTTACTCGAGAGACTACCTATACAATGAGCAGTTCTTC
D: .; J: TRBJ1-1; V: TRBV7-2; size: .; CDR3: CASSYMARTEAFF; DNA: TGTGCCAGCTCATACATGGCCCGTACTGAAGCTTTCTTT
D: .; J: TRBJ1-1; V: TRBV19; size: .; CDR3: CASSIERGRMNTEAFF; DNA: TGTGCCAGTAGTATAGAAAGAGGGAGGATGAACACTGAAGCTTTCTTT
D: .; J: TRBJ1-1; V: TRBV5-4; size: once; CDR3: CASGGGGTEAFF; DNA: TGTGCCAGCGGGGGCGGAGGAACTGAAGCTTTCTTT
D: TRBD2; J: TRBJ2-1; V: TRBV7-8; size: .; CDR3: CASSLGGAGGSYNEQFF; DNA: TGTGCCAGCAGCTTAGGGGGAGCGGGAGGCTCCTACAATGAGCAGTTCTTC
D: .; J: TRBJ1-6; V: TRBV14; size: .; CDR3: CASSQATVNNSPLHF; DNA: TGTGCCAGCAGCCAAGCGACAGTTAATAATTCACCCCTCCACTTT
D: TRBD1; J: TRBJ2-7; V: TRBV5-6; size: .; CDR3: CASSHGTGGPYEQYF; DNA: TGTGCCAGCAGCCACGGGACAGGGGGGCCGTACGAGCAGTACTTC
D: .; J: TRBJ2-7; V: TRBV7-6; size: .; CDR3: CASSPETLLAHEQYF; DNA: TGTGCCAGCAGCCCAGAGACTCTACTTGCGCACGAGCAGTACTTC
D: .; J: TRBJ2-3; V: TRBV11-2; size: .; CDR3: CASSLVGEPDTQYF; DNA: TGTGCCAGCAGCTTAGTTGGGGAGCCAGATACGCAGTATTTT
D: TRBD2; J: TRBJ2-1; V: TRBV6-1; size: .; CDR3: CASSGGLAGGLRNEQFF; DNA: TGTGCCAGCAGTGGAGGACTAGCGGGAGGGCTCAGGAATGAGCAGTTCTTC
D: .; J: TRBJ1-5; V: TRBV6-2/TRBV6-3; size: .; CDR3: CASSLNTQPQHF; DNA: TGTGCCAGCAGTTTAAACACTCAGCCCCAGCATTTT
D: .; J: TRBJ2-1; V: TRBV6-2/TRBV6-3; size: .; CDR3: CASSYNDYNEQFF; DNA: TGTGCCAGCAGTTATAATGACTACAATGAGCAGTTCTTC
D: .; J: TRBJ2-3; V: TRBV27; size: .; CDR3: CASRRGGSPDTQYF; DNA: TGTGCCAGCAGGAGGGGGGGATCTCCAGATACGCAGTATTTT
D: TRBD1; J: TRBJ1-5; V: TRBV15; size: .; CDR3: CATSRDRGLQPQHF; DNA: TGTGCCACCAGCAGAGACAGGGGGCTTCAGCCCCAGCATTTT
D: .; J: TRBJ1-1; V: TRBV11-3; size: .; CDR3: CASSLGQRERAEAFF; DNA: TGTGCCAGCAGCTTAGGGCAAAGGGAGAGGGCTGAAGCTTTCTTT
D: .; J: TRBJ2-7; V: TRBV28; size: .; CDR3: CASSSAWYEQYF; DNA: TGTGCCAGCAGTTCCGCATGGTACGAGCAGTACTTC
D: TRBD1; J: TRBJ1-6; V: TRBV25-1; size: .; CDR3: CASSEYPQGGNSPLHF; DNA: TGTGCCAGCAGTGAATACCCACAGGGGGGTAATTCACCCCTCCACTTT
D: TRBD1; J: TRBJ2-5; V: TRBV7-2; size: .; CDR3: CASSLRGLETQYF; DNA: TGTGCCAGCAGCTTGAGGGGGCTTGAGACCCAGTACTTC
D: .; J: TRBJ2-2; V: TRBV6-5; size: .; CDR3: CASSYSNVQGGLFF; DNA: TGTGCCAGCAGTTACTCGAACGTCCAGGGTGGGCTGTTTTTT
D: .; J: TRBJ2-7; V: TRBV27; size: .; CDR3: CASSLNAAYEQYF; DNA: TGTGCCAGCAGTTTAAATGCGGCCTACGAGCAGTACTTC
D: .; J: TRBJ1-2; V: TRBV5-1; size: .; CDR3: CASSSQVAANYGYTF; DNA: TGCGCCAGCAGCTCCCAAGTTGCAGCTAACTATGGCTACACCTTC
D: TRBD1; J: TRBJ1-4; V: TRBV30; size: once; CDR3: CAWSVQGGEKLFF; DNA: TGTGCCTGGAGTGTACAGGGGGGTGAAAAACTGTTTTTT
D: TRBD2; J: TRBJ2-1; V: TRBV7-8; size: .; CDR3: CASSLIAGGFDEQFF; DNA: TGTGCCAGCAGCTTAATTGCGGGAGGCTTCGATGAGCAGTTCTTC
D: .; J: TRBJ2-3; V: TRBV18; size: once; CDR3: CASSPRTSPSTDTQYF; DNA: TGTGCCAGCTCACCGAGGACATCCCCTAGCACAGATACGCAGTATTTT
D: TRBD2; J: TRBJ2-3; V: TRBV7-3; size: .; CDR3: CASSLGLAGGGTDTQYF; DNA: TGTGCCAGCAGCTTGGGACTTGCGGGAGGCGGCACAGATACGCAGTATTTT
D: TRBD2; J: TRBJ2-7; V: TRBV7-9; size: .; CDR3: CASSWTSGTLVYEQYF; DNA: TGTGCCAGCAGCTGGACTAGCGGGACCCTCGTTTACGAGCAGTACTTC
D: .; J: TRBJ2-1; V: TRBV29-1; size: few; CDR3: CSVQATYNEQFF; DNA: TGCAGCGTTCAAGCGACCTACAATGAGCAGTTCTTC